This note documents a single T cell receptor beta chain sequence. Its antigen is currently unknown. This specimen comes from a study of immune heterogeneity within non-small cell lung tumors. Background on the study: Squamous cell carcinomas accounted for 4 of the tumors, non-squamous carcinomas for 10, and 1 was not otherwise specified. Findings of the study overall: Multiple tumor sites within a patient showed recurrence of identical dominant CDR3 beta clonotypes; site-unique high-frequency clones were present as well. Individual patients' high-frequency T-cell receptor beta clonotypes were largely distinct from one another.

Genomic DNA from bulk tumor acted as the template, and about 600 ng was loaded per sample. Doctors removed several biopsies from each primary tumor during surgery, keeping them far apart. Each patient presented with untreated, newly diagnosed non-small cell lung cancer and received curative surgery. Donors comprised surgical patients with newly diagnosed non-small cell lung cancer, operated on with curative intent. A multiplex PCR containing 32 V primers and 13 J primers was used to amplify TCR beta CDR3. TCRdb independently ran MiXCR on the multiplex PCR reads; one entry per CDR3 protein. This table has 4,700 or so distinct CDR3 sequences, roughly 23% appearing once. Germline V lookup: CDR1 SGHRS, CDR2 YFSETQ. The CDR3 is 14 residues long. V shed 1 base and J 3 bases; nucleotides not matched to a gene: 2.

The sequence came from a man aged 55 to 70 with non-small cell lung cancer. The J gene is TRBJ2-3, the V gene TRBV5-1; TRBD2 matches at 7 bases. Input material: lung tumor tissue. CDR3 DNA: TGCGCCAGCAGCTTGTTGGGGGGGACAGATACGCAGTATTTT. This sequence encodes CASSLLGGTDTQYF.